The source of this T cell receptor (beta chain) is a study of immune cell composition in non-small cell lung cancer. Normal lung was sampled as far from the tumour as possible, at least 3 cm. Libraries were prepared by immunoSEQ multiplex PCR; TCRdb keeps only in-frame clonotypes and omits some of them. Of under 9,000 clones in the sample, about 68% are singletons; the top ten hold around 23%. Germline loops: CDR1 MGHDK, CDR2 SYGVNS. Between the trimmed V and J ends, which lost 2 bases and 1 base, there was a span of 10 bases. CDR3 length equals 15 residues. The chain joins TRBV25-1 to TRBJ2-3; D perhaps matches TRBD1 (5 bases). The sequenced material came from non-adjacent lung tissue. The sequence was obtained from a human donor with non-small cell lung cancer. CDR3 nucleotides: TGTGCCAGCAGTGAACAGGGTACGGGCACAGATACGCAGTATTTT. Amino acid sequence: CASSEQGTGTDTQYF.